Each of the 28 T cell receptor beta chains below was sequenced from the same sample in a study of human T cells and chemical hapten exposure. MiXCR, run by TCRdb on the RACE reads, gives a single entry per CDR3 protein. The sample consists of 62,000 or so distinct CDR3 sequences, approximately 11% of them appearing once. Time point given: pre-sensitization, week 0. As for treatment: therapeutic diphenylcyclopropenone sensitization with weekly scalp DPC. The input for sequencing was whole blood, taken in connection with sensitization to the hapten diphenylcyclopropenone (DPC). Receptors originate from a woman in her 50s with alopecia areata. Some clones in this sample may be carry-over from other donors' samples.

This sequence joins TRBV12-3 or TRBV12-4 and TRBJ2-5; 7 positions match TRBD1. There are 16 residues in the CDR3. The J segment lost 3 bases and the V segment lost 6 bases, leaving 13 bases of the junction unmatched. The CDR3: CASSRPSGTAKETQYF. DNA of the CDR3: TGTGCCAGCAGCCGCCCGTCCGGGACAGCAAAAGAGACCCAGTACTTC.

This clonotype was observed at least ten times. J is TRBJ2-3 and V is TRBV6-6; TRBD1 is a possible D gene (6 bases). V lost 5 bases and J 6 bases, leaving 15 bases between the germline ends. Germline assignment: CDR1 MNHNY and CDR2 SVGAGI (reference sequence). CDR3 length: 14 amino acids. In nucleotides, the CDR3 is TGTGCCAGCAGTAACCAGGGGCGGGCGGATACGCAGTATTTT. It is translated as CASSNQGRADTQYF.

The chain uses TRBV11-3 and TRBJ1-2; 7 bases map to TRBD1. Germline V gene sequence: CDR1 SGHNT, CDR2 YENEEA. This CDR3 comprises 16 residues. V shed 4 bases and J 3 bases; nucleotides not matched to a gene: 11. The CDR3 region has the DNA TGTGCCAGCAGCTACTCGACAGGGATGGGTGACTATGGCTACACCTTC. The encoded protein is CASSYSTGMGDYGYTF.

This clonotype was detected ten times or more. The chain employs TRBV18 and TRBJ2-3; unclear D gene. The germline gives CDR1 KGHSH, CDR2 LQKENI. The CDR3 length is 13 residues. Trimming stripped 8 bases from V and 0 bases from J, with 9 bases between. CDR3 region: CASSPSSTDTQYF. For the CDR3, the DNA is TGTGCCAGCAGCCCATCAAGCACAGATACGCAGTATTTT.

The sample holds many counts of this clonotype. V gene TRBV20-1 combines with J gene TRBJ2-7, with D maybe TRBD1 (5 bases). The CDR3 consists of 12 residues. Trimming left V 6 bases short and J 6 bases short, with 15 bases between. CDR1 DFQATT and CDR2 SNEGSKA come from the germline V gene (reference sequence). CDR3 sequence (DNA): TGCAGTGCCCACGGACACCTGGTCGAGCAGTACTTC. The encoded protein is CSAHGHLVEQYF.

This clonotype was seen at least ten times. The chain combines TRBV18 with TRBJ2-1, with 7 bases matching TRBD1. This CDR3 comprises 16 residues. Looked up from germline, CDR1 is KGHSH and CDR2 is LQKENI. V lost 4 bases and J lost 5; bases outside the gene matches: 11. Here the CDR3 reads CASSQDRGRGNNEQFF. For the CDR3, the DNA is TGTGCCAGCTCACAAGACCGGGGCAGGGGGAACAATGAGCAGTTCTTC.

This clonotype was counted a few times. The chain recombines TRBV5-1 with TRBJ2-7, with unresolved D. From germline, CDR1 is SGHRS and CDR2 YFSETQ. V was shortened by 3 bases and J by 2 bases, with 9 bases between the two germline ends. The CDR3 runs to 13 residues. In nucleotides, the CDR3 is TGCGCCAGCAGCTCGGGTGTTGCCTACGAGCAGTACTTC. Translated: CASSSGVAYEQYF.

This clonotype showed up just a few times. The V call is TRBV3-1, the J call TRBJ1-5, with a tentative D call TRBD1 (5 bases). This CDR3 is built from 15 residues. V lost 3 bases and J lost 3, with 12 bases in between. The germline V gene has CDR1 LGHDT and CDR2 YNNKEL (reference sequence). CDR3 nucleotides: TGTGCCAGCAGCCATCTCACGGGGGACAATCAGCCCCAGCATTTT. This sequence encodes CASSHLTGDNQPQHF.

There are a few counts of this clonotype. The V gene is TRBV5-5, the J gene TRBJ1-2; tentative D call: TRBD1 (6 bases). Germline lookup yields CDR1 SGHKS and CDR2 YYEKEE (reference sequence). The CDR3 has 16 residues. V lost 4 bases and J 3 bases, leaving 19 bases between the germline ends. The CDR3 reads CASSPEPGQIDYGYTF. CDR3 in DNA: TGTGCCAGCAGCCCCGAACCGGGACAAATAGACTATGGCTACACCTTC.

This clonotype occurred many times. The chain combines TRBV6-6 with TRBJ1-2; TRBD1 matches at 7 bases. The V gene end was trimmed by 6 bases and the J gene end by 8 bases; junction bases not matched to a gene: 18. The CDR3 consists of 16 residues. CDR1 is MNHNY, CDR2 SVGAGI, per germline (reference sequence). DNA for the CDR3: TGTGCCAGCAGCAATTCAGGGGGATTAGTGTTGTGGGGCTACACCTTC. Amino acids: CASSNSGGLVLWGYTF.

The rearrangement links TRBV5-1 to TRBJ2-6, with a weak D call TRBD2 (6 bases). The CDR3 totals 16 residues. The V and J ends lost 1 base and 2 bases respectively, with 10 bases between them. Germline CDR1 reads SGHRS; CDR2 reads YFSETQ. CDR3 sequence: CASSLNSGAGANVLTF. CDR3 nucleotides: TGCGCCAGCAGCTTGAATTCGGGGGCTGGGGCCAACGTCCTGACTTTC.

This clonotype was seen many times. This chain connects TRBV18 to TRBJ2-2; D not resolved. The V gene lost 3 bases and the J gene lost 3 bases, with 11 bases spanning the gap. The CDR3 runs 15 residues. Germline CDR1 and CDR2: KGHSH and LQKENI. CDR3 region: CASSPTGVYTGELFF. The CDR3 DNA sequence: TGTGCCAGCTCACCGACTGGGGTCTACACCGGGGAGCTGTTTTTT.

Comments on this clonotype: Germline is not matched at one junction end, which may reflect a read error. The chain carries TRBV7-7 and TRBJ2-1, with 7 bases lining up with TRBD2. Germline CDR1 SSHAT, CDR2 FNYEAQ (reference sequence). This CDR3 spans 19 amino acids. As DNA, the CDR3 is TGTGCCAGCAGCTTATACGCGGGAGTTCCCGCCGGACGAGACAATGAGCAGATCTTC. This sequence encodes CASSLYAGVPAGRDNEQIF.

The chain is built from TRBV5-6 and TRBJ1-6, with unresolved D. The V gene's germline CDR1 is SGHDT and CDR2 YYEEEE. V was trimmed by 1 base and J by 10 bases, leaving 18 bases between them. The CDR3 sequence is 16 residues long. The CDR3: CASSLYSVALGSPLHF. As DNA, the CDR3 is TGTGCCAGCAGCTTGTATTCGGTGGCCCTTGGATCACCCCTCCACTTT. Full variable domain (rest looked up from reference TRBV5-6 and TRBJ1-6): DAGVTQSPTHLIKTRGQQVTLRCSPKSGHDTVSWYQQALGQGPQFIFQYYEEEERQRGNFPDRFSGHQFPNYSSELNVNALLLGDSALYLCASSLYSVALGSPLHFGNGTRLTVT.

There are many counts of this clonotype. The rearrangement links TRBV7-9 to TRBJ2-5, with 7 bases matching TRBD2. The CDR3 runs 14 residues. J lost 1 base, V lost 7 bases, and 6 bases had no gene match. Germline-derived CDR1 and CDR2 are SEHNR and FQNEAQ (reference sequence). The CDR3 sequence is CASNKGGVQETQYF. CDR3 DNA: TGTGCCAGCAATAAGGGAGGGGTCCAAGAGACCCAGTACTTC.

The genes are TRBV20-1 and TRBJ2-1, with 10 nucleotides matching TRBD2. Trimming removed 0 bases from V and 2 bases from J; junction bases left unmatched: 4. CDR1 is DFQATT and CDR2 is SNEGSKA in the germline V gene (reference sequence). The CDR3 is made up of 16 amino acids. In nucleotides, the CDR3 is TGCAGTGCTAGAGATCCCCTAGCGGGGGCCTACAATGAGCAGTTCTTC. It encodes CSARDPLAGAYNEQFF.

There are many counts of this clonotype. V and J are TRBV18 and TRBJ2-5; D not resolved. Trimming cost V 2 bases and J 2 bases, with 6 bases left between them. This CDR3 has 13 amino acids. The germline V gene encodes CDR1 KGHSH and CDR2 LQKENI. CDR3 nucleotides: TGTGCCAGCTCACCAACGCCGCAAGAGACCCAGTACTTC. The encoded protein is CASSPTPQETQYF.

This clonotype appeared many times. This sequence joins TRBV6-6 and TRBJ2-1; TRBD2 agrees at 14 bases. Germline CDR1 MNHNY, CDR2 SVGAGI (reference sequence). The CDR3 runs 16 residues. The V gene end was trimmed by 4 bases and the J gene end by 3 bases; junction bases not matched to a gene: 2. The CDR3 is CASSSGTSGSYNEQFF. The DNA for the CDR3 is TGTGCCAGCAGTTCTGGGACTAGCGGGAGCTACAATGAGCAGTTCTTC.

This clonotype turned up a few times. The CDR3 bases are TGTGCCAGCAGTAGCCCCGGGTCTAGCGATAAGGAGCAGTACTTC. This codes for CASSSPGSSDKEQYF. This chain links TRBV28 with TRBJ2-7, with a possible D match to TRBD2 (6 bases). This CDR3 has 15 residues. Per the germline V gene, CDR1 is MDHEN and CDR2 is SYDVKM. Deletions cut 5 bases from V and 7 bases from J, with 21 bases between.

J is TRBJ2-7 and V is TRBV28, with 9 bases that match TRBD2. V lost 5 bases to trimming and J lost 2 bases; unmatched junction nucleotides: 10. Germline loops: CDR1 MDHEN, CDR2 SYDVKM. This CDR3 is 16 amino acids long. In DNA, the CDR3 is TGTGCCAGCAGTCCCGTGAGAGCTAGCGGGACCTACGAGCAGTACTTC. This encodes CASSPVRASGTYEQYF.

This clonotype has just a few counts. The gene calls are TRBV20-1 and TRBJ1-5; no reliable D call. This CDR3 has 14 residues. V was trimmed by 2 bases and J by 0 bases, leaving 8 bases between them. Germline V gene data show CDR1 as DFQATT and CDR2 as SNEGSKA (reference sequence). The chain's CDR3 is CSARWWDSNQPQHF. The CDR3 nucleotides are TGCAGTGCTAGATGGTGGGATAGCAATCAGCCCCAGCATTTT.

This clonotype was seen at least ten times. In nucleotides, the CDR3 is TGTGCCAGCAGCTTAGGCAGCAGTTCTAATGAAAAACTGTTTTTT. Its protein product is CASSLGSSSNEKLFF. The rearrangement joins TRBV7-9 to TRBJ1-4, with D hard to call. Per the germline V gene, CDR1 is SEHNR and CDR2 is FQNEAQ (reference sequence). Deletions cut 1 base from V and 3 bases from J, with 9 bases between. The CDR3 consists of 15 residues.

The chain links TRBV10-1 to TRBJ2-7; TRBD2 matches 13 bases. The CDR3 loop spans 14 amino acids. The V segment lost 0 bases and the J segment 7 bases; nucleotides outside the gene matches: 0. CDR1 WNHNN and CDR2 SYGVQD come from the germline V gene (reference sequence). CDR3 amino acids: CASSESGLAGEQYF. CDR3 DNA: TGCGCCAGCAGTGAGTCGGGACTAGCGGGGGAGCAGTACTTC.

This clonotype was seen repeatedly, ten times or more. The rearrangement joins TRBV29-1 to TRBJ2-1, with 9 bases matching TRBD1. The CDR3 runs to 16 residues. The germline CDR1 and CDR2 sequences are SQVTM and ANQGSEA. With 4 bases clipped from V and 3 bases from J, the junction kept 10 bases outside the gene matches. The DNA of the CDR3 is TGCAGCGTTGGAGGGGGACAGGGTGCGGTCTACAATGAGCAGTTCTTC. It codes for CSVGGGQGAVYNEQFF.

This clonotype came up many times. V and J are TRBV7-8 and TRBJ1-2; no definite D call. The CDR3 has 13 amino acids. Germline lookup yields CDR1 SGHVS and CDR2 FQNEAQ. V gave up 1 base and J gave up 6 bases, with 9 bases separating them. The chain's CDR3 is CASSLVGYDGYTF. CDR3 sequence (DNA): TGTGCCAGCAGCTTAGTCGGGTACGATGGCTACACCTTC. Variable domain in full (rest from reference TRBV7-8 and TRBJ1-2): GAGVSQSPRYKVAKRGQDVALRCDPISGHVSLFWYQQALGQGPEFLTYFQNEAQLDKSGLPSDRFFAERPEGSVSTLKIQRTQQEDSAVYLCASSLVGYDGYTFGSGTRLTVV.

This clonotype was detected ten times or more. The chain links TRBV4-1 to TRBJ2-7; 14 positions match TRBD2. V lost 1 base, J lost 4 bases, and 9 bases stayed unmatched. The CDR3 has 18 residues. Looked up from germline, CDR1 is MGHRA and CDR2 is YSYEKL. CDR3 DNA: TGCGCCAGCAGCCAAGTCGTGACTAGCGGGAGGGCCGGGTACGAGCAGTACTTC. It yields the protein CASSQVVTSGRAGYEQYF.

The chain combines TRBV7-2 with TRBJ2-5; D gene ambiguous. Germline CDR1 is SGHTA and CDR2 is FQGNSA. The CDR3 is made up of 12 amino acids. V lost 5 bases to trimming and J lost 7 bases, with 11 bases between them. In DNA, the CDR3 is TGTGCCAGCAGCCCTCGTGAGCGGACCCAGTACTTC. It specifies CASSPRERTQYF. Full variable domain (rest looked up from reference TRBV7-2 and TRBJ2-5): GAGVSQSPSNKVTEKGKDVELRCDPISGHTALYWYRQSLGQGLEFLIYFQGNSAPDKSGLPSDRFSAERTGGSVSTLTIQRTQQEDSAVYLCASSPRERTQYFGPGTRLLVL.

Points on this clonotype: With a much larger clone just one base away, this may be a read error. This chain connects TRBV5-4 to TRBJ1-1; D is uncertain. The CDR3 runs 12 residues. CDR1 and CDR2 from the germline V gene are SGHNT and YYREEE (reference sequence). The CDR3 spells CVSIGRNTEAFF. The CDR3, as DNA: TGTGTCAGCATAGGACGGAACACTGAAGCTTTCTTT.